This T cell receptor (beta chain) was profiled in a study of shared clonotypes between healthy human individuals. Findings of the study overall: Across several donors, naive CD4 shared about 5%, naive CD8 around 3.5%, memory CD4 over 2%, memory CD8 under 0.5%. Rarefaction demonstrated incomplete sorted-subset sequencing despite large depth.

Sorted-subset replicate PCR reactions were performed with around 200 ng DNA, corresponding to tens of thousands of T cell genomes. Repertoires were generated with immunoSEQ multiplex PCR, while TCRdb's copy carries only in-frame clones and drops some. The repertoire has millions of clones, around 96% of them found once; the top ten carry 0.9% to 1.4%. This CDR3 contains 15 residues. Trimming pared 4 bases from V and 1 base from J, leaving 14 bases between. The germline gives CDR1 LGHNA, CDR2 YSLEER. CD45RO-negative CD8 cells positively selected for CCR7 made up the naive population, which excluded terminally differentiated effector memory CD45RA+ cells. Concerning this clone: Its antigen is unidentified.

Sequences were obtained from naive CD8+ T cells sorted from blood. The chain has TRBV4-3 and TRBJ2-7; D is perhaps TRBD1 or TRBD2 (5 bases each). The sequence was collected from a man aged 18-30 years in good health. CDR3 loop: CASSLTWGSSYEQYF. CDR3 nucleotides: TGCGCCAGCAGCCTCACCTGGGGGAGTTCCTACGAGCAGTACTTC.